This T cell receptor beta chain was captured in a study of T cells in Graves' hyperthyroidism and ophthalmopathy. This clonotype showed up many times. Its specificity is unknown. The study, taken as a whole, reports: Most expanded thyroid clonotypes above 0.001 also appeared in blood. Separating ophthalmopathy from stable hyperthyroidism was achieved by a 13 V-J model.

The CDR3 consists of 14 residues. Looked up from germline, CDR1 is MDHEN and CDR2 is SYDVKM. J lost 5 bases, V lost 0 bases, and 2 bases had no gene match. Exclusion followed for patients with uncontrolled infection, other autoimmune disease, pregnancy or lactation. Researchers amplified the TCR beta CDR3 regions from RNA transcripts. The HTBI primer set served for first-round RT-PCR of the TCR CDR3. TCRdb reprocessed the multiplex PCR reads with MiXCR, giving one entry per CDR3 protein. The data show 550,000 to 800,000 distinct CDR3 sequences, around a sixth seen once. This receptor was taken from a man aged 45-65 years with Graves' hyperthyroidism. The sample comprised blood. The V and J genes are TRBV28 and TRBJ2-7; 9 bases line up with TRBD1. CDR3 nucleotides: TGTGCCAGCAGTTTATGGGACAGGGGTGACGAGCAGTACTTC. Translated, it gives CASSLWDRGDEQYF.